This entry is about one T cell receptor beta chain. The data originate from a study of blood T cell repertoires in COVID-19. Turning to the study itself: The analysed material was cDNA or gDNA that came from T cells, B-cell-depleted T cells, or PBMCs.

V dropped 7 bases and J dropped 0 bases, with 13 bases sitting between them. This CDR3 spans 15 amino acids. From germline, CDR1 is MNHNY and CDR2 SVGAGI (reference sequence). In the source study's methods: Reference gene primer amplification yielded estimated nucleated cell counts. Profiling relied on immunoSEQ multiplex PCR, and the TCRdb table lists in-frame clones only, not all of them. That table furnishes V, J and clone size, whereas the DNA furnished D and trimming. The sample has 200,000 to 250,000 clones, about 90% seen once. The sequencing input was peripheral blood. The gene calls are TRBV6-6 and TRBJ1-5; D ambiguous. The origin of this receptor is a man aged 30 to 45 with acute or convalescent COVID-19. Written as DNA, the CDR3 is TGTGCCAGCACCCCCCGCCAGTATAGCAATCAGCCCCAGCATTTT. This codes for CASTPRQYSNQPQHF.